These 25 T cell receptor beta chains came from one sample sequenced in a study of technical replicates of blood from a few donors. Produced via immunoSEQ multiplex PCR; TCRdb's table is partial and in-frame only. The data show about 100,000 clones, with 90% to 95% seen just once and 0.2% to 0.25% held by the top ten. The sequencing sample was made of T cells isolated from PBMCs. These receptors all come from a human donor in good health.

The rearrangement links TRBV13 to TRBJ1-6; 8 bases line up with TRBD1. The germline CDR1 and CDR2 sequences are PRHDT and FYEKMQ (reference sequence). Trimming took 5 bases from V and 7 from J; bases not matched to a gene: 7. This CDR3 comprises 15 residues. DNA for the CDR3: TGTGCCAGCAGCCACTGGACAGGGAAGAATTCACCCCTCCACTTT. Its protein product is CASSHWTGKNSPLHF. The entire variable domain, with the rest obtained from reference TRBV13 and TRBJ1-6, is as follows: AAGVIQSPRHLIKEKRETATLKCYPIPRHDTVYWYQQGPGQDPQFLISFYEKMQSDKGSIPDRFSAQQFSDYHSELNMSSLELGDSALYFCASSHWTGKNSPLHFGNGTRLTVT.

This chain uses TRBV19 with TRBJ1-2; D possibly corresponds to TRBD1 (6 bases). The V end was cut by 4 bases, the J end by 1 base, with 13 bases between. Per the germline V gene, CDR1 is LNHDA and CDR2 is SQIVND (reference sequence). CDR3 length equals 15 residues. The CDR3 DNA reads TGTGCCAGTAGTACAAAACAGGGAAATAACTATGGCTACACCTTC. Translated, it gives CASSTKQGNNYGYTF.

The chain couples TRBV28 to TRBJ1-2, with TRBD1 identical over 10 bases. CDR1 is MDHEN and CDR2 is SYDVKM in the germline V gene. The CDR3 is 17 amino acids. The ends lost 5 bases at V and 5 bases at J; junction bases unmatched: 14. The CDR3 region is CASSAPPGQGLQYGYTF. The CDR3 bases are TGTGCCAGCAGTGCTCCCCCGGGACAGGGGCTTCAATATGGCTACACCTTC.

This rearrangement joins TRBV19 to TRBJ1-2; tentatively, D is TRBD1 (5 bases). Germline V gives CDR1 LNHDA, CDR2 SQIVND (reference sequence). The germline V and J ends were trimmed by 2 bases and 3 bases, with 10 bases remaining between them. The CDR3 is made up of 14 amino acids. CDR3 sequence (DNA): TGTGCCAGTAGTATAAGGGGCAGAGACTATGGCTACACCTTC. Translation gives CASSIRGRDYGYTF.

V usage is TRBV14 and J usage is TRBJ2-7; 8 nucleotides align to TRBD2. CDR1 and CDR2 from the germline V gene are SGHDN and FVKESK. The CDR3 sequence is 18 residues long. Trimming removed 8 bases from V and 0 bases from J; junction bases left unmatched: 18. The CDR3 DNA is TGTGCCAGCGCAATACAGGCCTACCAGCGGGGGAACTCCTACGAGCAGTACTTC. This translates into CASAIQAYQRGNSYEQYF.

The V call is TRBV4-2, the J call TRBJ2-7, with D possibly being TRBD2 (6 bases). This CDR3 region has 16 residues. V dropped 3 bases and J dropped 0 bases, with 15 bases sitting between them. Germline loops: CDR1 LGHNA, CDR2 YNFKEQ. CDR3 DNA sequence: TGTGCCAGCAGCCAGGAGGGAACTGACGGCTCCTACGAGCAGTACTTC. Its protein is CASSQEGTDGSYEQYF.

This chain uses TRBV4-1 with TRBJ2-3, with 8 bases aligning to TRBD2. Germline V gene sequence: CDR1 MGHRA, CDR2 YSYEKL. The CDR3 has 14 residues. V lost 8 bases and J lost 2; bases outside the gene matches: 6. The CDR3 reads CASSGRGVTDTQYF. In DNA form, the CDR3 reads TGCGCCAGCTCGGGGCGGGGGGTCACAGATACGCAGTATTTT.

The CDR3: CASSPHQGGSNQPQHF. The CDR3 nucleotides read TGTGCCAGCAGTCCGCATCAGGGGGGAAGCAATCAGCCCCAGCATTTT. The gene calls are TRBV28 and TRBJ1-5, with 7 nucleotides matching TRBD1. The length of the CDR3 is 16 residues. Germline-derived CDR1 and CDR2 are MDHEN and SYDVKM. The junction had 8 bases not matched to a gene; V was cut back by 5 bases and J by 1 base.

This rearrangement joins TRBV27 to TRBJ1-1, with no clear D. Germline V gene sequence: CDR1 MNHEY, CDR2 SMNVEV (reference sequence). CDR3 length: 16 amino acids. V was shortened by 4 bases and J by 0 bases, with 15 bases between the two germline ends. CDR3 sequence reads: CASSSTRLVMNTEAFF. Written as DNA, the CDR3 is TGTGCCAGCAGTTCGACAAGATTAGTCATGAACACTGAAGCTTTCTTT.

The V gene is TRBV5-1, the J gene TRBJ2-5; 7 nucleotides agree with TRBD1. The V gene's germline CDR1 is SGHRS and CDR2 YFSETQ. The CDR3 length is 15 residues. V lost 4 bases, J lost 5 bases, and 11 bases stayed unmatched. The CDR3 reads CASSEPHRGVETQYF. The CDR3 DNA sequence: TGCGCCAGCAGCGAACCCCACAGGGGAGTCGAGACCCAGTACTTC.

The CDR3 reads CASTRQGPGYEQYF. CDR3 DNA: TGTGCCAGCACCCGACAGGGACCGGGCTACGAGCAGTACTTC. The V gene is TRBV25-1, the J gene TRBJ2-7, with 7 bases aligning to TRBD1. The germline CDR1 and CDR2 sequences are MGHDK and SYGVNS. With 7 bases clipped from V and 3 bases from J, the junction kept 9 bases outside the gene matches. The CDR3 extends over 14 amino acids.

The chain couples TRBV28 to TRBJ1-5; D ambiguous. The CDR3 is 15 amino acids. Germline CDR1 and CDR2: MDHEN and SYDVKM. Trimming took 7 bases from V and 4 from J, leaving 17 bases between them. CDR3 nucleotide sequence: TGTGCCAGCACGTCATCCCCCAGGTTGAATCAGCCCCAGCATTTT. Residues: CASTSSPRLNQPQHF. Full variable domain (rest looked up from reference TRBV28 and TRBJ1-5): DVKVTQSSRYLVKRTGEKVFLECVQDMDHENMFWYRQDPGLGLRLIYFSYDVKMKEKGDIPEGYSVSREKKERFSLILESASTNQTSMYLCASTSSPRLNQPQHFGDGTRLSIL.

V gene TRBV9 combines with J gene TRBJ2-7, with TRBD1 matching over 8 bases. The CDR3 runs to 15 residues. Trimming at V came to 4 bases and at J to 0 bases, leaving 6 bases not matched to a gene. Germline lookup yields CDR1 SGDLS and CDR2 YYNGEE. The CDR3 protein is CASSSRTGSSYEQYF. In DNA, the CDR3 is TGTGCCAGCAGCTCACGGACAGGGAGCTCCTACGAGCAGTACTTC.

The chain uses TRBV11-3 and TRBJ1-1; possibly TRBD1 for D (5 bases). Trimming cost V 0 bases and J 5 bases, with 13 bases left between them. There are 15 residues in the CDR3. Germline CDR1 SGHNT, CDR2 YENEEA. The CDR3 sequence: CASSLDLGGGTEAFF. Written as DNA, the CDR3 is TGTGCCAGCAGCTTAGATCTCGGGGGAGGAACTGAAGCTTTCTTT.

V usage is TRBV7-9 and J usage is TRBJ2-7, with 8 bases that match TRBD2. The ends lost 3 bases at V and 3 bases at J; junction bases unmatched: 7. The CDR3 contains 15 residues. CDR1 and CDR2 from the germline V gene are SEHNR and FQNEAQ (reference sequence). The chain's CDR3 is CASSFLGSGVYEQYF. CDR3 bases: TGTGCCAGCAGCTTCCTCGGTAGCGGGGTCTACGAGCAGTACTTC.

The chain recombines TRBV5-4 with TRBJ2-7, with D hard to call. The CDR3 runs to 14 residues. Germline V gene lookup returns CDR1 SGHNT and CDR2 YYREEE (reference sequence). V shed 1 base and J shed 4 bases, with 12 bases lying between them. CDR3 loop: CASSLLGEEYEQYF. The DNA for the CDR3 is TGTGCCAGCAGCTTGTTGGGCGAAGAGTACGAGCAGTACTTC.

The V call is TRBV5-4, the J call TRBJ2-3, with 8 positions matching TRBD1. The CDR3 is 14 residues long. CDR1 and CDR2 (germline): SGHNT, YYREEE (reference sequence). Losses at the gene ends were 4 bases for V and 1 base for J; bases not matched to a gene: 2. CDR3: CASSPDRGTDTQYF. In nucleotides, the CDR3 is TGTGCCAGCAGCCCGGACAGGGGCACAGATACGCAGTATTTT. The complete variable domain, with remaining parts taken from reference TRBV5-4 and TRBJ2-3, reads ETGVTQSPTHLIKTRGQQVTLRCSSQSGHNTVSWYQQALGQGPQFIFQYYREEENGRGNFPPRFSGLQFPNYSSELNVNALELDDSALYLCASSPDRGTDTQYFGPGTRLTVL.

This clone has just one count. The chain carries TRBV5-5 and TRBJ2-3; D is perhaps TRBD1 (5 bases). Trimming left V 0 bases short and J 5 bases short, with 7 bases between. Germline V gene lookup returns CDR1 SGHKS and CDR2 YYEKEE (reference sequence). The CDR3 length is 13 residues. The CDR3 protein is CASSLGGRDTQYF. The DNA of the CDR3 is TGTGCCAGCAGCTTGGGGGGCCGAGATACGCAGTATTTT.

The chain has TRBV29-1 and TRBJ1-1, with D uncertain. The CDR3 is made up of 12 amino acids. CDR1 and CDR2 from the germline V gene are SQVTM and ANQGSEA. V gave up 5 bases and J gave up 14 bases, with 21 bases separating them. The CDR3 spells CSVPRGGGEGFF. In DNA form, the CDR3 reads TGCAGCGTTCCCCGGGGAGGCGGGGAAGGCTTCTTT.

The chain uses TRBV18 and TRBJ1-2; 10 nucleotides align to TRBD1. This CDR3 has 15 amino acids. Germline loops: CDR1 KGHSH, CDR2 LQKENI. V was clipped by 4 bases and J by 2 bases; unmatched bases: 4. CDR3 bases: TGTGCCAGCTCACACGGGACAGGGGACAACTATGGCTACACCTTC. Protein: CASSHGTGDNYGYTF.

The chain links TRBV10-2 to TRBJ2-3; 7 nucleotides align to TRBD2. V was pared by 8 bases and J by 4 bases, with 9 bases of the junction left unmatched. In germline, CDR1 is WSHSY, CDR2 SAAADI. The CDR3 consists of 14 residues. In DNA, the CDR3 is TGCGCCAGCGATGGGGCGGGAGAATCAGATACGCAGTATTTT. As protein: CASDGAGESDTQYF.

The V gene is TRBV11-2, the J gene TRBJ1-1, with D possibly matching TRBD1 (6 bases). CDR3 length equals 14 residues. In germline, CDR1 is SGHAT, CDR2 FQNNGV. Trimming took off 5 bases at V and 1 base at J, with 11 bases between the two ends. CDR3 sequence reads: CASSAQTGNTEAFF. CDR3 nucleotide sequence: TGTGCCAGCAGCGCCCAGACAGGGAACACTGAAGCTTTCTTT.

This chain connects TRBV5-1 to TRBJ2-2; no clear D. CDR1 is SGHRS and CDR2 is YFSETQ in the germline V gene. This CDR3 has 13 amino acids. V was shortened by 5 bases and J by 4 bases, with 9 bases between the two germline ends. The CDR3 DNA reads as TGCGCCAGCAGGCCTCTATCCACCGGGGAGCTGTTTTTT. This codes for CASRPLSTGELFF.

The chain has TRBV5-6 and TRBJ2-7; TRBD2 agrees at 10 bases. The CDR3 totals 14 residues. J lost 5 bases, V lost 2 bases, and 4 bases had no gene match. The germline V gene encodes CDR1 SGHDT and CDR2 YYEEEE. CDR3 residues: CASSFLAGDDEQYF. DNA for the CDR3: TGTGCCAGCAGCTTTCTAGCGGGAGATGACGAGCAGTACTTC.

The chain combines TRBV5-5 with TRBJ1-1, with a tentative D call TRBD1 (6 bases). Trimming stripped 4 bases from V and 5 bases from J, with 15 bases between. CDR1 and CDR2 (germline): SGHKS, YYEKEE (reference sequence). The CDR3 extends over 14 amino acids. Here the CDR3 DNA reads TGTGCCAGCAGCATAGAACAGGGTTGGACTGAAGCTTTCTTT. Amino acid sequence: CASSIEQGWTEAFF.